This record covers a single T cell receptor beta chain. Sequenced by immunoSEQ multiplex PCR; TCRdb stores in-frame clones only, minus some. The sample has about 65,000 clones; around nine tenths are singletons. The V end was cut by 3 bases, the J end by 6 bases, with 11 bases between. Germline assignment: CDR1 SQVTM and CDR2 ANQGSEA. The CDR3 totals 12 residues. This entry belongs to a study of glioma-infiltrating T cells after dendritic cell vaccination. The time point was: after dendritic cell vaccination, including at tumor progression/relapse. This receptor was taken from a human donor with glioblastoma. This chain joins TRBV29-1 and TRBJ1-2, with D possibly TRBD1 on 6 matching bases. The sequencing here drew on blood, taken after dendritic cell vaccination. The CDR3 coding sequence is TGCAGCGTTGAGGGGGCTATGGATGGCTACACCTTC. Its translation: CSVEGAMDGYTF.